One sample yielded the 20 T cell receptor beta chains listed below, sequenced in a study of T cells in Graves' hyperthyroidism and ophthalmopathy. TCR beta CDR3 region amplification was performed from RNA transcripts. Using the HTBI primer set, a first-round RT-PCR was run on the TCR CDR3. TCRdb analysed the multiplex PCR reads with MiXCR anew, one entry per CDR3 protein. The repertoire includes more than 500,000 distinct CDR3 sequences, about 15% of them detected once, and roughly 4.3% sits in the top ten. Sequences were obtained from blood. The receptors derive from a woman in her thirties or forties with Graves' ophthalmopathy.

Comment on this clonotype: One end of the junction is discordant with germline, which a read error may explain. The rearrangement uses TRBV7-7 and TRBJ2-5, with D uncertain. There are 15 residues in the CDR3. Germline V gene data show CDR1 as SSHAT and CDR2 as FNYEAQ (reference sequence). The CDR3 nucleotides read TGTGCTAGCAGCTTAGGCGGCAGGACGGAAGAGACCCAGTACTTC. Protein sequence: CASSLGGRTEETQYF.

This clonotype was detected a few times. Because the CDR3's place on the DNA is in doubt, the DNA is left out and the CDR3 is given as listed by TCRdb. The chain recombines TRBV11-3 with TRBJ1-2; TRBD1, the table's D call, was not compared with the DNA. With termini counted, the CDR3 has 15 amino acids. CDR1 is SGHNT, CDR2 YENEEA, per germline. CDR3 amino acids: CASSPSGTGVGDGTF.

The CDR3 region is CASSPGSDAGYTF. DNA for the CDR3: TGTGCCAGCTCACCAGGGTCCGACGCTGGCTACACCTTC. The chain carries TRBV18 and TRBJ1-2, with no clear D. Per germline, CDR1 KGHSH and CDR2 LQKENI. The CDR3 consists of 13 residues. V dropped 2 bases and J dropped 7 bases, with 11 bases sitting between them.

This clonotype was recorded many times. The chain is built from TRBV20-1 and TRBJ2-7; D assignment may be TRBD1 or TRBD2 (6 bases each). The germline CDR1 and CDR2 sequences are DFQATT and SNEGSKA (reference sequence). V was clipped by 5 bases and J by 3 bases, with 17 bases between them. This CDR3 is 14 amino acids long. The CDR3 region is CSAEGGSGNYEQYF. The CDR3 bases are TGCAGTGCTGAGGGGGGAAGCGGAAACTACGAGCAGTACTTC.

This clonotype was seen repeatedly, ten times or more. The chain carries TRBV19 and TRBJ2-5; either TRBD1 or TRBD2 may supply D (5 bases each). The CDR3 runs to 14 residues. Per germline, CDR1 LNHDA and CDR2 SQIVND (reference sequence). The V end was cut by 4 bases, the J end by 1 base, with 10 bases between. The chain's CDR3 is CASSSRGRQETQYF. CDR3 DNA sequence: TGTGCCAGTAGTAGTCGGGGACGCCAAGAGACCCAGTACTTC.

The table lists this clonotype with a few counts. CDR3 sequence reads: CASSQDLGTGDPYEQYF. CDR3 in DNA: TGCGCCAGCAGCCAAGACTTGGGGACAGGGGATCCTTACGAGCAGTACTTC. The V call is TRBV4-1, the J call TRBJ2-7; 10 bases match TRBD1. J lost 4 bases, V lost 0 bases, and 9 bases had no gene match. The CDR3 loop spans 17 amino acids. Germline CDR1 is MGHRA and CDR2 is YSYEKL.

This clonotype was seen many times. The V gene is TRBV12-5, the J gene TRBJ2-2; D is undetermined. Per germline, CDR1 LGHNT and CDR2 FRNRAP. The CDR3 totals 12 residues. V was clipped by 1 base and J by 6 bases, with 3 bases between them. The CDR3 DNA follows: TGTGCTAGTGGTTTGGAATCCGGGGAGCTGTTTTTT. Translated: CASGLESGELFF.

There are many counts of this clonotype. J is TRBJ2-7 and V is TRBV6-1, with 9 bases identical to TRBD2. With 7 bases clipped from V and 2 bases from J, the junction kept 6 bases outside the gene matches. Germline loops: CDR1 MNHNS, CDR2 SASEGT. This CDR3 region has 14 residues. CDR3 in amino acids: CASKSSGSPYEQYF. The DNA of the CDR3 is TGTGCCAGCAAAAGTAGCGGGAGTCCCTACGAGCAGTACTTC.

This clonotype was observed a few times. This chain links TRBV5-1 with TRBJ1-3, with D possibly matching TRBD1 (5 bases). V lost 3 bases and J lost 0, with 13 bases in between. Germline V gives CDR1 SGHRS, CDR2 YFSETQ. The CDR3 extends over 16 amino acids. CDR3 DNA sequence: TGCGCCAGCAGCTCGGGACTTCTATCCTCTGGAAACACCATATATTTT. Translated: CASSSGLLSSGNTIYF.

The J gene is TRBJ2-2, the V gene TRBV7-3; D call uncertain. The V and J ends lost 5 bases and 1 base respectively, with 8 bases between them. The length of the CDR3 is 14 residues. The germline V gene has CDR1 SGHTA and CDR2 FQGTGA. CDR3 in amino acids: CASSKELNTGELFF. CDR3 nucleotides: TGTGCCAGCAGCAAGGAGCTGAACACCGGGGAGCTGTTTTTT. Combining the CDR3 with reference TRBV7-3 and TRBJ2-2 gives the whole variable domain GAGVSQTPSNKVTEKGKYVELRCDPISGHTALYWYRQSLGQGPEFLIYFQGTGAADDSGLPNDRFFAVRPEGSVSTLKIQRTERGDSAVYLCASSKELNTGELFFGEGSRLTVL.

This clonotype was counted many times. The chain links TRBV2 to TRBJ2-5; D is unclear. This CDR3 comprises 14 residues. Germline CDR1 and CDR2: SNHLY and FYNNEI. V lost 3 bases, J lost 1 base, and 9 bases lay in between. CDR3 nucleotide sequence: TGTGCCAGCAGTGACAGGACCCGCCAAGAGACCCAGTACTTC. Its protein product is CASSDRTRQETQYF.

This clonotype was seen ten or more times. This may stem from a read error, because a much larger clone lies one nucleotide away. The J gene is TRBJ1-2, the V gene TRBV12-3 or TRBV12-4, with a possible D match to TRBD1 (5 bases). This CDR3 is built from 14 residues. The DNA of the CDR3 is TGTGCCAACAGTTCGACAGCGACTAGCTATGGCTACACCTTC. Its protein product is CANSSTATSYGYTF.

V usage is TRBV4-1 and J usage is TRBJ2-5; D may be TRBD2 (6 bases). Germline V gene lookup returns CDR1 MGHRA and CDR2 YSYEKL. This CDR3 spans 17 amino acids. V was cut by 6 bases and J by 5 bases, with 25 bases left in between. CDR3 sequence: CASSPTPIGDLLETQYF. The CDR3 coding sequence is TGCGCCAGCAGTCCAACCCCAATAGGGGACTTGTTGGAGACCCAGTACTTC.

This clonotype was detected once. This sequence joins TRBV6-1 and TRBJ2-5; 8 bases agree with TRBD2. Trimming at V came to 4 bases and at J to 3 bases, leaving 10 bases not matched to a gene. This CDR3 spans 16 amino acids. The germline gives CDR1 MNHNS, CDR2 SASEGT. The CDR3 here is CASSVSIGGAKETQYF. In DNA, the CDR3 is TGTGCCAGCAGTGTCTCCATCGGGGGGGCAAAAGAGACCCAGTACTTC.

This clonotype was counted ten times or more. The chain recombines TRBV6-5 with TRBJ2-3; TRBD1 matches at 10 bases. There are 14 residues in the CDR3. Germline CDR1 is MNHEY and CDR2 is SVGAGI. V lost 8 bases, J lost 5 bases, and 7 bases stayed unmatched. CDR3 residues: CASVRQGARDTQYF. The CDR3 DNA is TGTGCCAGCGTTAGACAGGGGGCTAGAGATACGCAGTATTTT.

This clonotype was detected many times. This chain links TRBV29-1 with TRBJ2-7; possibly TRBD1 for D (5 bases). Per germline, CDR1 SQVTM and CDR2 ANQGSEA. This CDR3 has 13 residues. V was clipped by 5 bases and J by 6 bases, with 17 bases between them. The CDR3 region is CSVLTESRGEQYF. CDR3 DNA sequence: TGCAGCGTTCTCACGGAGTCTAGGGGCGAGCAGTACTTC.

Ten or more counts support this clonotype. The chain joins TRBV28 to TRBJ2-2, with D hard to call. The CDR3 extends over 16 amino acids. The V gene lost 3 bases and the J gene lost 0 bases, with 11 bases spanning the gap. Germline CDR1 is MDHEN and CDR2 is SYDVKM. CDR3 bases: TGTGCCAGCAGTTTTAGTACCTACGCGAACACCGGGGAGCTGTTTTTT. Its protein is CASSFSTYANTGELFF.

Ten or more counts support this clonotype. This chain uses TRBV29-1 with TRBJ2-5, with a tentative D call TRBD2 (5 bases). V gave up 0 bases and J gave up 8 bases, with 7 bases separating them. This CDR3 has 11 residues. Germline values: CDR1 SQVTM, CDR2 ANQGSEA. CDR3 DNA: TGCAGCGTTGAAGATTGGACTACCCAGTACTTC. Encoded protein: CSVEDWTTQYF.

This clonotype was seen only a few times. For the CDR3, the DNA is TGTGCCAGCAGCTTAGGGTCAGGGACCACTGAAGCTTTCTTT. It translates to CASSLGSGTTEAFF. The chain employs TRBV13 and TRBJ1-1; possibly TRBD1 for D (5 bases). The germline V gene has CDR1 PRHDT and CDR2 FYEKMQ (reference sequence). Deletions cut 0 bases from V and 4 bases from J, with 9 bases between. This CDR3 has 14 residues.

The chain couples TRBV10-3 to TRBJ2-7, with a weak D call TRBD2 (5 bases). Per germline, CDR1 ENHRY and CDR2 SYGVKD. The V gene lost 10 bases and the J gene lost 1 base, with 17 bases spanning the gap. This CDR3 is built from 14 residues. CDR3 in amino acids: CATQAGLFSYEQYF. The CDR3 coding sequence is TGTGCCACTCAGGCCGGACTGTTTTCCTACGAGCAGTACTTC.